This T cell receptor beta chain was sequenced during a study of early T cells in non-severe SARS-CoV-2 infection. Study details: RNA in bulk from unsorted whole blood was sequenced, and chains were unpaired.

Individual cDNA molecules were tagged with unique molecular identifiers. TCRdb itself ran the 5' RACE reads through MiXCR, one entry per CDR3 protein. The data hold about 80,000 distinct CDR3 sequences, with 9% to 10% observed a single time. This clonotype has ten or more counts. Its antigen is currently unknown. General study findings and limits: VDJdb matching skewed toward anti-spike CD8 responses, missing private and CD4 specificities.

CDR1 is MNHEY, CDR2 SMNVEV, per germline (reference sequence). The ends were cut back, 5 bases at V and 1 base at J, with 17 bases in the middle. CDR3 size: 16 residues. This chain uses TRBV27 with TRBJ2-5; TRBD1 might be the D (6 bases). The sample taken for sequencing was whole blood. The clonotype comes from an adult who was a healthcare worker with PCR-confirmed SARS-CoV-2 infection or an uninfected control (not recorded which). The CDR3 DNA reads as TGTGCCAGCAGTGGACCTGGCAGGGGTTCCCAAGAGACCCAGTACTTC. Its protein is CASSGPGRGSQETQYF.